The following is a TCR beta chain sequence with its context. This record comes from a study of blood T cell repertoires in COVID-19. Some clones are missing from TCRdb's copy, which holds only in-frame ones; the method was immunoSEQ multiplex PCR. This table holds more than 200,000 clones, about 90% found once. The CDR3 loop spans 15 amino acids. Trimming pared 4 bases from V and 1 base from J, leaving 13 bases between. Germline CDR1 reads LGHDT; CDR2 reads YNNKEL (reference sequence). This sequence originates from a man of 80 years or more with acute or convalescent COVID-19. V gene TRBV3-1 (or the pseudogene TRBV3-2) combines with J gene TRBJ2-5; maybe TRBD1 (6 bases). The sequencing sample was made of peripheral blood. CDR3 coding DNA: TGTGCCAGCAGCCCTCTAGGGACACGCCAAGAGACCCAGTACTTC. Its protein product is CASSPLGTRQETQYF.